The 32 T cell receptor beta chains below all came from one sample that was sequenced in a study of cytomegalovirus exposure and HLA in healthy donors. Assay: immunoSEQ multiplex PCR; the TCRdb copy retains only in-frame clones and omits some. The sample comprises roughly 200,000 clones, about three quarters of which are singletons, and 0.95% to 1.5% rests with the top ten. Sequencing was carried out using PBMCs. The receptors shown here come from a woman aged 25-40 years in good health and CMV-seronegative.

CDR3 in DNA: TGTGCCAGCAGCCCAGGAGGGTCAAACTATGGCTACACCTTC. Translated, it gives CASSPGGSNYGYTF. V gene TRBV7-3 combines with J gene TRBJ1-2; D not resolved. The CDR3 is 14 residues long. V lost 5 bases to trimming and J lost 2 bases, with 12 bases between them. Germline CDR1 SGHTA, CDR2 FQGTGA.

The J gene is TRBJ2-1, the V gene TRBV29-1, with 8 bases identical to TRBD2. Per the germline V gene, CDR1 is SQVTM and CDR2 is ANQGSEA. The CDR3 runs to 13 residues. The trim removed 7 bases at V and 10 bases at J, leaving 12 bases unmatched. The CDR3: CSAETTPGGEQFF. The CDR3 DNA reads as TGCAGCGCCGAGACTACCCCGGGAGGGGAGCAGTTCTTC.

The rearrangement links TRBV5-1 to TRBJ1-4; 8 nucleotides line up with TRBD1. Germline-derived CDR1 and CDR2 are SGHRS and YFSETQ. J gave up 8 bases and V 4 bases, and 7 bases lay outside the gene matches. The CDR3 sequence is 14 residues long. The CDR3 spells CASSKDRVGEKLFF. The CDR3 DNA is TGCGCCAGCAGCAAGGACAGGGTTGGCGAAAAACTGTTTTTT.

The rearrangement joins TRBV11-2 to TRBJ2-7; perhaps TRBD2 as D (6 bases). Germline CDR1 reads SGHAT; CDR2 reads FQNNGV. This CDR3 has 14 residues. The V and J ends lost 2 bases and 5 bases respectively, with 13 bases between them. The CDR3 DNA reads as TGTGCCAGCAGCTTATTGTCCAGGGAGGACGAGCAGTACTTC. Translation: CASSLLSREDEQYF.

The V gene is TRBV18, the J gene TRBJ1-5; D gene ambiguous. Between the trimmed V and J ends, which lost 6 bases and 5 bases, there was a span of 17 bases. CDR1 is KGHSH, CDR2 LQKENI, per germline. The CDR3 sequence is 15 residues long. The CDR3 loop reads CASSLERVRDQPQHF. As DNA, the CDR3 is TGTGCCAGCTCCTTGGAGAGAGTACGCGATCAGCCCCAGCATTTT.

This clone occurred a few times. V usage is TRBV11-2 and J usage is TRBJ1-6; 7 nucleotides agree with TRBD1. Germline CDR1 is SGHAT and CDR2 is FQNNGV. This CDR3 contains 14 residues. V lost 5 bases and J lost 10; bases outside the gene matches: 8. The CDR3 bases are TGTGCCAGCAGCGTGACAGGGAACGACTCACCCCTCCACTTT. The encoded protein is CASSVTGNDSPLHF.

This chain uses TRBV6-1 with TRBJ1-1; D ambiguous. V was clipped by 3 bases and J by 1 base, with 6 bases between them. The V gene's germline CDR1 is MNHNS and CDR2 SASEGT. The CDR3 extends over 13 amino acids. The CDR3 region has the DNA TGTGCCAGCAGTGAGTCGGGGAACACTGAAGCTTTCTTT. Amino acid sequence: CASSESGNTEAFF.

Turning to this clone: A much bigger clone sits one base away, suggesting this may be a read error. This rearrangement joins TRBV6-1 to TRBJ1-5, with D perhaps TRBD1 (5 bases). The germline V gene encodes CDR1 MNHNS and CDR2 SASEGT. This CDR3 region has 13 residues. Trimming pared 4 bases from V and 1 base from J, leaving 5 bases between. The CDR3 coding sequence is TGTGCCAGCAGTGGACAGAGCAATCAGCCCCAGCATTTT. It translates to CASSGQSNQPQHF.

CDR3 region: CASSFGRGNYGYTF. In DNA form, the CDR3 reads TGTGCCAGCAGTTTTGGCAGAGGTAACTATGGCTACACCTTC. The chain recombines TRBV27 with TRBJ1-2, with D unresolved. The germline V and J ends were trimmed by 3 bases and 1 base, with 9 bases remaining between them. From germline, CDR1 is MNHEY and CDR2 SMNVEV (reference sequence). This CDR3 is built from 14 residues.

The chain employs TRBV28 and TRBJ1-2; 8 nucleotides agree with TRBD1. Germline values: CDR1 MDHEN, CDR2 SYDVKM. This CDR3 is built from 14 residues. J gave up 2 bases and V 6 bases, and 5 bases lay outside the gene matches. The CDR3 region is CASRTDRANYGYTF. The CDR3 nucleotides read TGTGCCAGCAGGACGGACAGGGCCAACTATGGCTACACCTTC.

CDR3 nucleotides: TGCGCCAGCAGCTTGGAAGGAAGGAGGAACACCGGGGAGCTGTTTTTT. This sequence encodes CASSLEGRRNTGELFF. The V and J genes are TRBV5-1 and TRBJ2-2, with unresolved D. This CDR3 spans 16 amino acids. Between the trimmed V and J ends, which lost 0 bases and 1 base, there was a span of 10 bases. Germline assignment: CDR1 SGHRS and CDR2 YFSETQ. Using reference TRBV5-1 and TRBJ2-2 for the parts outside the CDR3, the full variable domain is KAGVTQTPRYLIKTRGQQVTLSCSPISGHRSVSWYQQTPGQGLQFLFEYFSETQRNKGNFPGRFSGRQFSNSRSEMNVSTLELGDSALYLCASSLEGRRNTGELFFGEGSRLTVL.

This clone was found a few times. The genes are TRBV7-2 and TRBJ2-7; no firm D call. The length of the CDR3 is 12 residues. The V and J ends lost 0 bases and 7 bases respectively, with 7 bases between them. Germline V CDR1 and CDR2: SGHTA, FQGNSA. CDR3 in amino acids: CASSLARVEQYF. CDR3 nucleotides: TGTGCCAGCAGCTTAGCCCGGGTAGAGCAGTACTTC.

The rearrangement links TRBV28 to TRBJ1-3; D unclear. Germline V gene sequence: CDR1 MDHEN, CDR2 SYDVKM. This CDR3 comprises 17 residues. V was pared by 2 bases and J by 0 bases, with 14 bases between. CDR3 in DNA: TGTGCCAGCAGTTTAGGGTCGAGACTTCACTCTGGAAACACCATATATTTT. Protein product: CASSLGSRLHSGNTIYF.

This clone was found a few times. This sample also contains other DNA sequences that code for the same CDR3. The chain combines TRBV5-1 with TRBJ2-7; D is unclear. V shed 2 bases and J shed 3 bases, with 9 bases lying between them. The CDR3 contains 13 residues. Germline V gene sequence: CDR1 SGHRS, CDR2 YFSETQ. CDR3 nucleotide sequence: TGCGCCAGCAGCTTCGGGTTAAGCTACGAGCAGTACTTC. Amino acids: CASSFGLSYEQYF.

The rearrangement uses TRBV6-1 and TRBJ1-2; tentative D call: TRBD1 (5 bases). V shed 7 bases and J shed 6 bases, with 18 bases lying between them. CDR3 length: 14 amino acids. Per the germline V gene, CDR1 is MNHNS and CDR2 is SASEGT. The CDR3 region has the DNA TGTGCCAGCAATACCCTTTGGGAGGGGAATGGCTACACCTTC. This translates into CASNTLWEGNGYTF.

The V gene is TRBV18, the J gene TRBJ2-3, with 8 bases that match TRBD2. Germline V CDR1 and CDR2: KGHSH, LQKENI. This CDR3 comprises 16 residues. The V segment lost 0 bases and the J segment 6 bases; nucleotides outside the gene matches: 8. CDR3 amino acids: CASSPPSREGLDTQYF. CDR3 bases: TGTGCCAGCTCACCACCGTCACGGGAGGGCCTCGATACGCAGTATTTT.

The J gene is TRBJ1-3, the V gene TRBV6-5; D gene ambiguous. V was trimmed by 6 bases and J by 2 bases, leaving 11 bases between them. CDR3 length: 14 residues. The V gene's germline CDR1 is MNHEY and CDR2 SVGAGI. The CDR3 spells CASSSEFTGNTIYF. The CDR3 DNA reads TGTGCCAGCAGCTCCGAGTTTACTGGAAACACCATATATTTT.

The chain's CDR3 is CASRRDNEQFF. As DNA, the CDR3 is TGTGCCAGTAGGCGGGACAATGAGCAGTTCTTC. The J gene is TRBJ2-1, the V gene TRBV13; weak D call: TRBD2 (5 bases). In germline, CDR1 is PRHDT, CDR2 FYEKMQ (reference sequence). This CDR3 spans 11 amino acids. V lost 9 bases and J lost 5, with 8 bases in between.

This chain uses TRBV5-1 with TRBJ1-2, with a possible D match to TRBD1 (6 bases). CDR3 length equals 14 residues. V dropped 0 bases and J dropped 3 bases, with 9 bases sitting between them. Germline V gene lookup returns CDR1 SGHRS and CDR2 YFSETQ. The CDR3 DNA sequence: TGCGCCAGCAGCTTGGACAGGGAGTACTATGGCTACACCTTC. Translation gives CASSLDREYYGYTF.

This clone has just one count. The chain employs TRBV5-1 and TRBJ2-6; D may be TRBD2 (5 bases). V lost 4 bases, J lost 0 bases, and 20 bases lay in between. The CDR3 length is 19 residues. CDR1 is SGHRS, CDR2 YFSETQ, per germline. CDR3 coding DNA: TGCGCCAGCAGCGGCTCCCGGGGTAGACTGAGCTCTGGGGCCAACGTCCTGACTTTC. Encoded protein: CASSGSRGRLSSGANVLTF.

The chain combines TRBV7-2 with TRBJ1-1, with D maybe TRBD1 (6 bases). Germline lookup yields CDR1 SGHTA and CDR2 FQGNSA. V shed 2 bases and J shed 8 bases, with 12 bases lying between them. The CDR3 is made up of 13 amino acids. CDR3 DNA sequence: TGTGCCAGCAGCTTAAGGGGGGGAAGAGAAGCTTTCTTT. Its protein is CASSLRGGREAFF.

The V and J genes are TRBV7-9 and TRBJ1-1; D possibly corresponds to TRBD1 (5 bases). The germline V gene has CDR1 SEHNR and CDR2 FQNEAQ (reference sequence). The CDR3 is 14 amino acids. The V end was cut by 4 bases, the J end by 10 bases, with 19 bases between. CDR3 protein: CASSSGGRASGAFF. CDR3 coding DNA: TGTGCCAGCAGCTCCGGGGGACGGGCCTCTGGAGCTTTCTTT.

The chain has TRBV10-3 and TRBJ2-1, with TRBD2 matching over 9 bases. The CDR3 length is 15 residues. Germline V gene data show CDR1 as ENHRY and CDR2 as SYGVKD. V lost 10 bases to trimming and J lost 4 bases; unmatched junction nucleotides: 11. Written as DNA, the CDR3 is TGTGCCACCGGGTATGGGCGGGAGGGGTACAATGAGCAGTTCTTC. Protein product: CATGYGREGYNEQFF.

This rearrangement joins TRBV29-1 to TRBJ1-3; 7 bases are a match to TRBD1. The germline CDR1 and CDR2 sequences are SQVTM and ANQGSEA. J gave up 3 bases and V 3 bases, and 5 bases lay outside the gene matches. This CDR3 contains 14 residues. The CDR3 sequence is CSVDPTGNGNTIYF. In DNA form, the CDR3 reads TGCAGCGTTGACCCGACAGGGAATGGAAACACCATATATTTT.

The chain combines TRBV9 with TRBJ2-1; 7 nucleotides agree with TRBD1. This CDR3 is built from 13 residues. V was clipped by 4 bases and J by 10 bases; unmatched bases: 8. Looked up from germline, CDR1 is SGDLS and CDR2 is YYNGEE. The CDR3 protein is CASSRDSEGEQFF. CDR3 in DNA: TGTGCCAGCAGCCGGGACAGCGAAGGGGAGCAGTTCTTC.

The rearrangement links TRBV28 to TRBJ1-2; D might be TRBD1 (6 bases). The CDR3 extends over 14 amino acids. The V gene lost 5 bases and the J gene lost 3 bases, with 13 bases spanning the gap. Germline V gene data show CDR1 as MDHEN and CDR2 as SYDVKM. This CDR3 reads CASSTPRGHYGYTF. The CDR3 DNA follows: TGTGCCAGCAGTACACCCAGGGGTCACTATGGCTACACCTTC.

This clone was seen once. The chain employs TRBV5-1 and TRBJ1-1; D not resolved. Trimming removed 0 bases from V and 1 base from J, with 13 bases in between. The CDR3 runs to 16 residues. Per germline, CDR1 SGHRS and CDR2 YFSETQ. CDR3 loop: CASSLAETRTNTEAFF. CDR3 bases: TGCGCCAGCAGCTTGGCCGAGACAAGAACGAACACTGAAGCTTTCTTT.

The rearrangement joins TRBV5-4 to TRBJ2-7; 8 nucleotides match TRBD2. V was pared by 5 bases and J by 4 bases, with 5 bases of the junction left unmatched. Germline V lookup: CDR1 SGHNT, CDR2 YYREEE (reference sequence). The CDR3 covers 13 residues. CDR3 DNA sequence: TGTGCCAGCAGAAGCGGGAGTGCTTACGAGCAGTACTTC. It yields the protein CASRSGSAYEQYF.

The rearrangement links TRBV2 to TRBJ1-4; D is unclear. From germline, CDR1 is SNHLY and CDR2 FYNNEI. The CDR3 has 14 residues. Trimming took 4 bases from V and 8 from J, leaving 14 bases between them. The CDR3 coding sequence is TGTGCCAGCAGTGCAGGTTCGGTGGTCGAAAAACTGTTTTTT. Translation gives CASSAGSVVEKLFF. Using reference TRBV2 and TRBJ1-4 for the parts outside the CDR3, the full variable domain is EPEVTQTPSHQVTQMGQEVILRCVPISNHLYFYWYRQILGQKVEFLVSFYNNEISEKSEIFDDQFSVERPDGSNFTLKIRSTKLEDSAMYFCASSAGSVVEKLFFGSGTQLSVL.

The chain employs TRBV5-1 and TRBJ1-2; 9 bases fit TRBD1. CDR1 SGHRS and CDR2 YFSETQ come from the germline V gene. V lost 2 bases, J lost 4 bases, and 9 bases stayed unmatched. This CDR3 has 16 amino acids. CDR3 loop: CASSFGDDRGAYGYTF. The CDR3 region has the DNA TGCGCCAGCAGCTTTGGGGATGACAGGGGGGCCTATGGCTACACCTTC.

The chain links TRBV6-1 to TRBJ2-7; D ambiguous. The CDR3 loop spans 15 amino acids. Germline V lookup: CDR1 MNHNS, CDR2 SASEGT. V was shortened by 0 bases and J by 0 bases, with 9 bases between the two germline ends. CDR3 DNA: TGTGCCAGCAGTGAAGCCCAAGCAGGCTCCTACGAGCAGTACTTC. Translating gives CASSEAQAGSYEQYF.

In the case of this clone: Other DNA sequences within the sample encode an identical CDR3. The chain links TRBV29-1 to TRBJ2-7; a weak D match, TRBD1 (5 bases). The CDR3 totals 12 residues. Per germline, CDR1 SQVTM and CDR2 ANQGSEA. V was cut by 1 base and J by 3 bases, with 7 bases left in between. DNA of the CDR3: TGCAGCGTTGAAGGGCAGGGCTACGAGCAGTACTTC. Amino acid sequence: CSVEGQGYEQYF.